Listed below are T cell receptor beta chains from one sample, sequenced in a study of T cell responses to AZD1222 COVID-19 vaccine. Here immunoSEQ multiplex PCR was the method, and the copy in TCRdb shows in-frame clones only, minus some. The top ten clones hold 2.6% of a sample with over 150,000 clones, about nine tenths of them seen once. The sample here was peripheral blood, taken on day 0 of AZD1222 vaccination. The receptor set was obtained from an adult in good health. Each CDR3 is given with its conserved first and last residue. A D gene is named only where the DNA matches it firmly. Some rows mark clone size as missing; the rest say once, few, many or name a class of expanded clone.

>TRBJ1-2|TRBV7-8|-|-
TGTGCCAGCAGCTTAGTTGAGGGTTCATCTTATGGCTACACCTTC
CASSLVEGSSYGYTF
>TRBJ2-1|TRBV19|few|TRBD2
TGTGCCAGTAAATTCCCGGGGGGGAATGAGCAGTTCTTC
CASKFPGGNEQFF
>TRBJ1-2|TRBV5-1|-|-
TGCGCCAGCAGCGTGGGAGGGGTAGGCGGCTACACCTTC
CASSVGGVGGYTF
>TRBJ2-1|TRBV6-5|-|-
TGTGCCAGCAAATGGCGGACTAATAATGAGCAGTTCTTC
CASKWRTNNEQFF
>TRBJ2-7|TRBV2|-|TRBD2
TGTGCCAGCAGTCCTATCGGGACTAGCGGGATATACGAGCAGTACTTC
CASSPIGTSGIYEQYF
>TRBJ1-1|TRBV7-8|once|TRBD1
TGTGCCAGCAGCTTTTTAACAGGGGCGAACACTGAAGCTTTCTTT
CASSFLTGANTEAFF
>TRBJ2-7|TRBV18|-|-
TGTGCCAGCTCACCTAGTCAGGGAGTGTCCTACGAGCAGTACTTC
CASSPSQGVSYEQYF
>TRBJ2-2|TRBV13|-|-
TGTGCCAGCATTGGGCAGGGCACGTGGAAATCCGGGGAGCTGTTTTTT
CASIGQGTWKSGELFF
>TRBJ2-1|TRBV5-5|-|-
TGTGCCAGCAGCCTAGGAGGCCTCCGGCAGTTCTTC
CASSLGGLRQFF
>TRBJ1-6|TRBV6-5|-|-
TGTGCCAGCACCTACGCACGGTATAATTCACCCCTCCACTTT
CASTYARYNSPLHF
>TRBJ2-7|TRBV9|-|TRBD1
TGTGCCAGCAGCGTAGCTAGACAGGGGGCTGGCGAGCAGTACTTC
CASSVARQGAGEQYF
>TRBJ2-6|TRBV11-2|-|TRBD1
TGTGCCAGCAGCGCACAGGGGGCTGGGGCCAACGTCCTGACTTTC
CASSAQGAGANVLTF
>TRBJ2-5|TRBV28|-|-
TGTGCCAGCAGTTGGTCTAGGCAAGAGACCCAGTACTTC
CASSWSRQETQYF
>TRBJ1-2|TRBV6-5|-|-
TGTGCCAGCAGGCCTGCGGGGCGAGCTAACTATGGCTACACCTTC
CASRPAGRANYGYTF
>TRBJ2-3|TRBV6-5|-|TRBD1
TGTGCCAGCAGCCCGACAGGGTACACAGATACGCAGTATTTT
CASSPTGYTDTQYF
>TRBJ1-1|TRBV5-1|-|-
TGCGCCAGCAGCTTGGATGGCTTATTGAACACTGAAGCTTTCTTT
CASSLDGLLNTEAFF
>TRBJ1-5|TRBV6-2/TRBV6-3|-|-
TGTGCCAGCAGCACCAGCCATCAGCCCCAGCATTTT
CASSTSHQPQHF
>TRBJ2-1|TRBV5-1|-|TRBD2
TGCGCCAGCAGCTTGGGACTAGCGGGGAATATGCAGTTCTTC
CASSLGLAGNMQFF
>TRBJ2-7|TRBV18|-|-
TGTGCCAGCTCACCACCGAGAGAGCGGGCCGCCTACGAGCAGTACTTC
CASSPPRERAAYEQYF
>TRBJ2-2|TRBV27|-|-
TGTGCCAGCACAGGAGGGGTCGGGGAGCTGTTTTTT
CASTGGVGELFF
>TRBJ1-4|TRBV18|-|-
TGTGCCAGCTCAGCGGGGGGGCCGGAAAAACTGTTTTTT
CASSAGGPEKLFF
>TRBJ2-1|TRBV7-9|-|TRBD1
TGTGCCAGCAGCTTAGGGAACAGGGGAAATGAGCAGTTCTTC
CASSLGNRGNEQFF
>TRBJ2-5|TRBV29-1|-|-
TGCAGCGTTGGACTATCTCAAGAGACCCAGTACTTC
CSVGLSQETQYF
>TRBJ2-3|TRBV30|-|-
TGTGCCTGGACTCTCGGGGGCACAGATACGCAGTATTTT
CAWTLGGTDTQYF
>TRBJ2-2|TRBV2|-|-
TGTGCCAGCACCCGGGAGAACACCGGGGAGCTGTTTTTT
CASTRENTGELFF
>TRBJ2-7|TRBV4-2|once|-
TGTGCCAGCAGCCGAGACCCTTCCCCCGGGTCCGAGCAGTACTTC
CASSRDPSPGSEQYF
>TRBJ2-7|TRBV27|-|TRBD2
TGTGCCAGCGGTCAGGGACTAGCGGGAGTTTACGAGCAGTACTTC
CASGQGLAGVYEQYF
>TRBJ1-2|TRBV5-5|-|-
TGTGCCAGCAGCTTGTCCCACACGGACTATGGCTACACCTTC
CASSLSHTDYGYTF
>TRBJ1-2|TRBV30|-|-
TGTGCCTGGACCGGCCGGACCGCTAACTATGGCTACACCTTC
CAWTGRTANYGYTF
>TRBJ1-2|TRBV6-5|-|-
TGTGCCAGCAGTTATGAAGACAGTCCTAACTATGGCTACACCTTC
CASSYEDSPNYGYTF
>TRBJ1-4|TRBV15|once|TRBD1
TGTGCCACCAGCGGACAGGGACAAGGGGGTGAAAAACTGTTTTTT
CATSGQGQGGEKLFF
>TRBJ1-1|TRBV19|-|TRBD1
TGTGCCAGTACCCTTTATGGTAGGGGACAGGGAAACACTGAAGCTTTCTTT
CASTLYGRGQGNTEAFF
>TRBJ1-2|TRBV2|few|TRBD1
TGTGCCAGCAGTGCAGGGGGCCCCTCCTATGGCTACACCTTC
CASSAGGPSYGYTF
>TRBJ1-2|TRBV19|once|TRBD1
TGTGCCAGTGCCAAACAGGGGAGAGGCTATGGCTACACCTTC
CASAKQGRGYGYTF
>TRBJ2-7|TRBV7-2|-|TRBD1
TGTGCCAGCAGCCCTCGACGGACAGGCGTAAGTGTGTACTTC
CASSPRRTGVSVYF
>TRBJ2-1|TRBV7-2|-|TRBD2
TGTGCCAGCAGCTCCACCGCAATCGGGGGGGGGCAGTTCTTC
CASSSTAIGGGQFF
>TRBJ2-1|TRBV9|once|TRBD2
TGTGCCAGCAGCAAACGGACTAGCGGGAGTAATGAGCAGTTCTTC
CASSKRTSGSNEQFF
>TRBJ1-1|TRBV6-5|-|-
TGTGCCAGCAGTTGGTCTGACGGGGCGAACACTGAAGCTTTCTTT
CASSWSDGANTEAFF
>TRBJ2-1|TRBV19|once|-
TGTGCCAGTAGTATAGGTCTGGGACTTCAGTTCTTC
CASSIGLGLQFF
>TRBJ1-1|TRBV19|-|TRBD1
TGTGCCAGTAGTGTCACAGGGGGCACTGAAGCTTTCTTT
CASSVTGGTEAFF
>TRBJ1-1|TRBV30|-|-
TGTGCCTGGAGTCGAGGACTCAGGAACACTGAAGCTTTCTTT
CAWSRGLRNTEAFF
>TRBJ2-7|TRBV5-1|-|-
TGCGCCAGCAGCTTTTCCCCCCTCTACGAGCAGTACTTC
CASSFSPLYEQYF
>TRBJ1-1|TRBV25-1|once|-
TGTGCCAGCAGTGAAGGAGGGATGAACACTGAAGCTTTCTTT
CASSEGGMNTEAFF
>TRBJ1-1|TRBV6-5|few|-
TGTGCCAGCAGTTCCCAGGGGAATGGGAACACTGAAGCTTTCTTT
CASSSQGNGNTEAFF
>TRBJ2-3|TRBV3-1/TRBV3-2|few|-
TGTGCCAGCAGCCGAACCCTCCGGGGGTATACGCAGTATTTT
CASSRTLRGYTQYF
>TRBJ2-7|TRBV9|few|-
TGTGCCAGCAGCGTCTCCGCGGGTGTAGACGAGCAGTACTTC
CASSVSAGVDEQYF
>TRBJ1-6|TRBV30|-|-
TGTGCCTGGACGCAGGGGCGCGGCGATTCACCCCTCCACTTT
CAWTQGRGDSPLHF
>TRBJ2-2|TRBV27|few|-
TGTGCCAGCAGTTTGTTATCGACGAACACCGGGGAGCTGTTTTTT
CASSLLSTNTGELFF
>TRBJ2-3|TRBV19|-|TRBD1
TGTGCCAGTAGTTCTCTCCCGGGACAGGGGGCTGCAGATACGCAGTATTTT
CASSSLPGQGAADTQYF
>TRBJ1-5|TRBV20-1|-|-
TGCAGTGCTAGTGGGGGAGGAAGCAATCAGCCCCAGCATTTT
CSASGGGSNQPQHF
>TRBJ2-1|TRBV18|-|TRBD2
TGTGCCAGCTCACCACGTTTGCGGGAGGGCAATGAGCAGTTCTTC
CASSPRLREGNEQFF
>TRBJ1-2|TRBV20-1|-|TRBD1
TGCAGTGCTAGTAACGTCCACAGGGGGCGCGGCTATGGCTACACCTTC
CSASNVHRGRGYGYTF
>TRBJ2-1|TRBV5-1|-|-
TGCGCCAGCGCGCTCGACGGGGTACTCTACAATGAGCAGTTCTTC
CASALDGVLYNEQFF
>TRBJ2-1|TRBV6-5|-|TRBD2
TGTGCCAGCAGTTCCCCCCTAGCGGGGGCTTACAATGAGCAGTTCTTC
CASSSPLAGAYNEQFF
>TRBJ2-3|TRBV18|-|TRBD2
TGTGCCAGCTCGCCCCTGACTAGCGGTAACGGTATAGCAGATACGCAGTATTTT
CASSPLTSGNGIADTQYF
>TRBJ2-1|TRBV18|-|TRBD2
TGTGCCAGCTCACGAGGGGCGGGGGATGAGCAGTTCTTC
CASSRGAGDEQFF
>TRBJ2-2|TRBV6-5|-|-
TGTGCCAGCAGACCGAAAGGGGGGGAGCTGTTTTTT
CASRPKGGELFF